One TCR beta chain is described in this entry. Its specificity is unknown. This entry belongs to a study of spatial heterogeneity in lung cancer. The overall study: Available follow-up PBMC samples, collected a median of about 25 months post-resection, were sequenced. Consistent detection of more beta-chain than alpha-chain sequences was observed.

Study-level findings and limits: Compared with follow-up, resection was when ubiquitous expanded tumor TCRs appeared in blood more.

Trimming removed 6 bases at V and 12 bases at J, with 23 bases between. CDR1 and CDR2 from the germline V gene are SNHLY and FYNNEI. This CDR3 is built from 14 residues. The time point: blood at routine non-recurrence follow-up after resection. Carried by each TCR cDNA molecule was a unique molecular identifier. TCRdb re-derived calls from the 5' RACE reads in MiXCR, one entry per CDR3 protein. The sample gives about 120,000 distinct CDR3 sequences, 10% to 13% of which show up once; approximately 24% is in the top ten. This chain links TRBV2 with TRBJ1-1; no definite D call. The clonotype was recovered from a female donor with early-stage non-small cell lung cancer. Material: PBMCs, obtained at follow-up. The CDR3 bases are TGTGCCAGCAGGGGAGCGGAACAGCCCGCAGAAACTTTCTTT. Its protein product is CASRGAEQPAETFF.